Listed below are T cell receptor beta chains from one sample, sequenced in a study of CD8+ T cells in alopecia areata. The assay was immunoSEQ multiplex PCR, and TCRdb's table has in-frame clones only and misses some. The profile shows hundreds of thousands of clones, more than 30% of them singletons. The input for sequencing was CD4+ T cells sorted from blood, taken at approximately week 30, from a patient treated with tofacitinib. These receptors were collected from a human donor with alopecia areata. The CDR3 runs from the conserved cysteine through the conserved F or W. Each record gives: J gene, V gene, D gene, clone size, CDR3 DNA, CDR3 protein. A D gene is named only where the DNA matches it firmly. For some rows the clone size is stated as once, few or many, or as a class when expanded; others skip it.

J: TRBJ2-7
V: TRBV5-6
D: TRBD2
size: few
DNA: TGTGCCAGCAGCCACGGGACTAGGCGCGAGCAGTACTTC
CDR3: CASSHGTRREQYF

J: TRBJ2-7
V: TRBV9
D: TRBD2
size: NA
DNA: TGTGCCAGCAGCGTAGCCGGGCTAGCGGGAGACGGCGAGCAGTACTTC
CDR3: CASSVAGLAGDGEQYF

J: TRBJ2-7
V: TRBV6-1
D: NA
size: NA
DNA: TGTGCCAGCCAATGGGGTGGCTCGGCCTACGAGCAGTACTTC
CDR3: CASQWGGSAYEQYF

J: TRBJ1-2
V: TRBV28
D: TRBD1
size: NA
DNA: TGTGCCAGCAGTTCCCCGGGACAGGGGGATGGCTACACCTTC
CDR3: CASSSPGQGDGYTF

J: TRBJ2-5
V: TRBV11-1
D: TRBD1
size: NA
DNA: TGTGCCAGCAGTCACCGGGACAGGGAAGAGACCCAGTACTTC
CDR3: CASSHRDREETQYF

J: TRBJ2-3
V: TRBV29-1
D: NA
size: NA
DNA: TGCAGCGTGTCGGGACGGGCCACAGATACGCAGTATTTT
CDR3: CSVSGRATDTQYF

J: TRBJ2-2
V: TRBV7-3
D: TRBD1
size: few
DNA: TGTGCCAGCAGCCCTGGGGGACAGTCCAACACCGGGGAGCTGTTTTTT
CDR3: CASSPGGQSNTGELFF

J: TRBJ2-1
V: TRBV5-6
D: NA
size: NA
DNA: TGTGCCAGCAGCACCACTGGGGTGAGCTCCTACAATGAGCAGTTCTTC
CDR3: CASSTTGVSSYNEQFF

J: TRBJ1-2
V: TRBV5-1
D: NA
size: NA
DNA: TGCGCCAGCAGCTTGGGGCCAGTCTATGGCTACACCTTC
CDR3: CASSLGPVYGYTF

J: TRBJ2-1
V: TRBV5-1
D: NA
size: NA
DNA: TGCGCCAGCAGCTTGGGTTTCAATGAGCAGTTCTTC
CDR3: CASSLGFNEQFF

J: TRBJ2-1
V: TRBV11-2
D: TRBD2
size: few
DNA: TGTGCCAGCAGCTTTAGCGGGGGGACTCCGTACAATGAGCAGTTCTTC
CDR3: CASSFSGGTPYNEQFF

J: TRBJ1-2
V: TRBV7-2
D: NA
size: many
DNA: TGTGCCAGCAGCCTCAAGGGAGGGAACTATGGCTACACCTTC
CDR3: CASSLKGGNYGYTF

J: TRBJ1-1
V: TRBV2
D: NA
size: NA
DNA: TGTGCCAGCAGTTCCCCCCCCACTGAAGCTTTCTTT
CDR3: CASSSPPTEAFF

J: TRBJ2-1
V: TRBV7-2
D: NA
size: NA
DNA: TGTGCCAGCAGCACCCGGAGGGTGACGAACAATGAGCAGTTCTTC
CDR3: CASSTRRVTNNEQFF